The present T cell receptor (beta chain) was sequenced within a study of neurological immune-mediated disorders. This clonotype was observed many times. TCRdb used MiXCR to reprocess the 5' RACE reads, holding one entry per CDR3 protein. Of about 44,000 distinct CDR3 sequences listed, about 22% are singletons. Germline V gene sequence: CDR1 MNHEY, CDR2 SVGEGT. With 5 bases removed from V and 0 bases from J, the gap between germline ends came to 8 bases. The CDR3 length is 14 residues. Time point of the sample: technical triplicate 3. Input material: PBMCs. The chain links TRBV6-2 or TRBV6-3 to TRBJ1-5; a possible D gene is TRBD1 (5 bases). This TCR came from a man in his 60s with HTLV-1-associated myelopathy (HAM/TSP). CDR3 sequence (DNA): TGTGCCAGCAGTGGGGCTTCTAGCAATCAGCCCCAGCATTTT. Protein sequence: CASSGASSNQPQHF.